Below are 19 T cell receptor beta chains sequenced from a single sample in a study of OX40 agonist ivuxolimab in advanced cancers. Assay: immunoSEQ multiplex PCR; the TCRdb copy retains only in-frame clones and omits some. The sample comprises about 90,000 clones, more than 80% of which are singletons, and about 0.22% rests with the top ten. The sample here was CD4+ or CD8+ T cells sorted from blood, taken in a trial of the OX40 agonist ivuxolimab. The receptor set was obtained from an adult with an advanced solid tumor such as melanoma, head and neck, liver or kidney cancer.

V usage is TRBV28 and J usage is TRBJ1-1; 8 bases fit TRBD1. Germline V gives CDR1 MDHEN, CDR2 SYDVKM. Germline trimming cut 4 bases from V and 8 bases from J; bases unmatched to any gene: 0. The CDR3 runs to 11 residues. The CDR3 spells CASSWDREAFF. The CDR3 coding sequence is TGTGCCAGCAGTTGGGACAGGGAAGCTTTCTTT.

The chain links TRBV5-1 to TRBJ2-1; tentatively, D is TRBD2 (5 bases). Trimming cost V 0 bases and J 3 bases, with 10 bases left between them. The CDR3 spans 15 residues. The germline gives CDR1 SGHRS, CDR2 YFSETQ. CDR3 loop: CASSLEGGGYNEQFF. The DNA of the CDR3 is TGCGCCAGCAGCTTGGAAGGAGGCGGCTACAATGAGCAGTTCTTC.

This chain links TRBV5-1 with TRBJ1-2; TRBD1 might be the D (5 bases). Between the trimmed V and J ends, which lost 4 bases and 8 bases, there was a span of 18 bases. The CDR3 has 14 amino acids. Germline V gene lookup returns CDR1 SGHRS and CDR2 YFSETQ. CDR3: CASSPGDGTWGYTF. CDR3 nucleotides: TGCGCCAGCAGCCCGGGGGACGGTACCTGGGGCTACACCTTC.

The chain has TRBV5-1 and TRBJ1-2; 7 bases map to TRBD1. CDR3 length equals 14 residues. Germline lookup yields CDR1 SGHRS and CDR2 YFSETQ. Trimming at V came to 4 bases and at J to 2 bases, leaving 5 bases not matched to a gene. CDR3 region: CASSPGQINYGYTF. CDR3 bases: TGCGCCAGCAGCCCGGGACAGATCAACTATGGCTACACCTTC.

The rearrangement uses TRBV28 and TRBJ1-3; D gene unclear. This CDR3 contains 14 residues. Germline V CDR1 and CDR2: MDHEN, SYDVKM. V shed 6 bases and J shed 0 bases, with 9 bases lying between them. The DNA of the CDR3 is TGTGCCAGCAGGCGGCCGTACTCTGGAAACACCATATATTTT. It is translated as CASRRPYSGNTIYF.

The chain combines TRBV6-5 with TRBJ1-2; D perhaps matches TRBD1 (5 bases). V lost 2 bases, J lost 9 bases, and 13 bases lay in between. CDR3 size: 13 residues. Germline assignment: CDR1 MNHEY and CDR2 SVGAGI. The CDR3 is CASSYGAGHRYTF. DNA for the CDR3: TGTGCCAGCAGTTACGGGGCAGGGCATCGCTACACCTTC.

This chain uses TRBV28 with TRBJ2-2; D might be TRBD2 (7 bases). Per the germline V gene, CDR1 is MDHEN and CDR2 is SYDVKM. The CDR3 has 15 amino acids. Deletions cut 7 bases from V and 0 bases from J, with 12 bases between. CDR3 amino acids: CASIPGGANTGELFF. The CDR3 DNA is TGTGCCAGCATACCGGGGGGCGCGAACACCGGGGAGCTGTTTTTT.

This sequence joins TRBV6-5 and TRBJ1-3; D ambiguous. The CDR3 has 15 amino acids. V lost 0 bases and J lost 2, with 8 bases in between. Germline values: CDR1 MNHEY, CDR2 SVGAGI. The CDR3 reads CASSYSRGPGNTIYF. The CDR3 DNA reads as TGTGCCAGCAGTTACTCTAGAGGTCCTGGAAACACCATATATTTT.

The J gene is TRBJ1-1, the V gene TRBV10-3, with 7 bases lining up with TRBD1. The CDR3 length is 13 residues. CDR1 is ENHRY and CDR2 is SYGVKD in the germline V gene. The junction had 4 bases not matched to a gene; V was cut back by 6 bases and J by 3 bases. DNA of the CDR3: TGTGCCATCAGGGTCGACAGGGACACTGAAGCTTTCTTT. It is translated as CAIRVDRDTEAFF.

The genes are TRBV19 and TRBJ2-5; tentative D call: TRBD1 (5 bases). This CDR3 has 13 amino acids. V was trimmed by 7 bases and J by 1 base, leaving 10 bases between them. Per germline, CDR1 LNHDA and CDR2 SQIVND (reference sequence). The CDR3 DNA follows: TGTGCCAGTACTGGGCAGGGCCAAGAGACCCAGTACTTC. This encodes CASTGQGQETQYF.

As concerns this clone: Relative to the germline gene, one junction end is altered; a read error may explain this. V is TRBV7-7 and J is TRBJ2-5; D is perhaps TRBD1 (6 bases). Germline assignment: CDR1 SSHAT and CDR2 FNYEAQ (reference sequence). The CDR3 spans 17 residues. The CDR3 loop reads CASRRKRIGQYQETQYF. The CDR3 coding sequence is TGTGCTAGCAGGCGAAAACGGATCGGACAGTACCAAGAGACCCAGTACTTC.

The chain links TRBV28 to TRBJ1-5, with TRBD1 identical over 7 bases. After removal of 6 bases from V and 3 bases from J, the junction contained 11 bases not matched to a gene. Germline V gives CDR1 MDHEN, CDR2 SYDVKM. The CDR3 is 16 amino acids. DNA for the CDR3: TGTGCCAGCAGAAACACTGACAGGGCCTTCAATCAGCCCCAGCATTTT. Translating gives CASRNTDRAFNQPQHF.

The V and J genes are TRBV4-1 and TRBJ1-4, with TRBD1 as a possible D gene (5 bases). The CDR3 length is 15 residues. Trimming took 0 bases from V and 8 from J, leaving 13 bases between them. In germline, CDR1 is MGHRA, CDR2 YSYEKL. CDR3 amino acids: CASSQDGAGGEKLFF. DNA for the CDR3: TGCGCCAGCAGCCAAGATGGGGCAGGTGGAGAAAAACTGTTTTTT.

This chain links TRBV7-2 with TRBJ2-7, with D perhaps TRBD1 (7 bases). V was clipped by 5 bases and J by 3 bases, with 17 bases between them. The CDR3 length is 15 residues. CDR1 is SGHTA, CDR2 FQGNSA, per germline. In nucleotides, the CDR3 is TGTGCCAGCAGCCTCAGGGGGGTGTTGGACTACGAGCAGTACTTC. It specifies CASSLRGVLDYEQYF.

V usage is TRBV5-6 and J usage is TRBJ2-5; D might be TRBD1 (5 bases). This CDR3 has 15 residues. CDR1 SGHDT and CDR2 YYEEEE come from the germline V gene. V gave up 1 base and J gave up 5 bases, with 15 bases separating them. CDR3 sequence reads: CASSLKGSNMETQYF. The DNA for the CDR3 is TGTGCCAGCAGCTTGAAGGGGTCCAACATGGAGACCCAGTACTTC. The full variable domain, with the rest looked up from reference TRBV5-6 and TRBJ2-5, is DAGVTQSPTHLIKTRGQQVTLRCSPKSGHDTVSWYQQALGQGPQFIFQYYEEEERQRGNFPDRFSGHQFPNYSSELNVNALLLGDSALYLCASSLKGSNMETQYFGPGTRLLVL.

The chain recombines TRBV5-1 with TRBJ2-1; 7 nucleotides agree with TRBD2. This CDR3 contains 17 residues. The germline V gene has CDR1 SGHRS and CDR2 YFSETQ. V lost 1 base to trimming and J lost 1 base; unmatched junction nucleotides: 8. The CDR3 DNA follows: TGCGCCAGCAGCTTGTCAGGACTAGTAACGTCCTACAATGAGCAGTTCTTC. The encoded protein is CASSLSGLVTSYNEQFF.

This clone was detected only a few times. This sequence joins TRBV5-1 and TRBJ2-5; the D gene is possibly TRBD2 (6 bases). CDR1 and CDR2 (germline): SGHRS, YFSETQ. V was pared by 4 bases and J by 2 bases, with 15 bases between. The CDR3 length is 15 residues. CDR3 nucleotide sequence: TGCGCCAGCAGCAATTCGGGGGAGTCACAAGAGACCCAGTACTTC. This encodes CASSNSGESQETQYF.

The chain recombines TRBV18 with TRBJ1-1; D ambiguous. This CDR3 contains 15 residues. Germline-derived CDR1 and CDR2 are KGHSH and LQKENI. V was clipped by 2 bases and J by 1 base, with 11 bases between them. Written as DNA, the CDR3 is TGTGCCAGCTCACCAAGTGGCTCAAGGAACACTGAAGCTTTCTTT. Translation gives CASSPSGSRNTEAFF.

In the case of this clone: A read error may produce the germline difference seen at one junction end. CDR3 nucleotides: TGCGCCAGCGGCCAGGGGGGGCTTCAGGGCGAGCAGTACTTC. Translating it yields CASGQGGLQGEQYF. The V call is TRBV4-1, the J call TRBJ2-7; TRBD1 or TRBD2 may be the D gene (7 bases each). Germline V gives CDR1 MGHRA, CDR2 YSYEKL. CDR3 length: 14 residues.